The entry below describes one T cell receptor beta chain. TCRdb reanalyzed the PCR reads via MiXCR. The profile shows approximately 50,000 clones, approximately 22% of them singletons. The data originate from a study of metastatic and nonmetastatic thyroid tumors. Not a single patient had been given any form of treatment at any point before undergoing thyroid surgery. The source of this sequence is a female donor with papillary thyroid cancer or a benign thyroid nodule (not recorded which). Some clones in this sample may be carry-over from other donors' samples. The sample consisted of blood.

CDR3 protein: CASSLTSGSCSQYF. In DNA, the CDR3 is TGTGCCAGCAGCTTGACTAGCGGGAGTTGTTCGCAGTATTTT. The chain employs TRBV5-6 and TRBJ2-3; TRBD2 matches 11 bases. There are 14 residues in the CDR3. The ends lost 1 base at V and 10 bases at J; junction bases unmatched: 5. From germline, CDR1 is SGHDT and CDR2 YYEEEE.